The 3 T cell receptor beta chains reported below all come from one sample, sequenced in a study of blood T cell repertoires in COVID-19. The repertoire was sequenced with immunoSEQ multiplex PCR; TCRdb's copy has only in-frame clones and lacks some. The sample consists of about 400,000 clones, more than 85% of them appearing once. The source material was peripheral blood. These receptors all come from a human donor in a cohort sampled during active COVID-19.

J is TRBJ1-6 and V is TRBV2; 10 bases are shared with TRBD1. The CDR3 length is 24 residues. Germline CDR1 SNHLY, CDR2 FYNNEI. V gave up 0 bases and J gave up 0 bases; unmatched junction bases: 20. The CDR3 reads CASSEARPGQGISNDFSYNSPLHF. The DNA of the CDR3 is TGTGCCAGCAGTGAAGCGCGTCCGGGACAGGGGATTTCGAATGATTTCTCCTATAATTCACCCCTCCACTTT. The complete variable domain, with remaining parts taken from reference TRBV2 and TRBJ1-6, reads EPEVTQTPSHQVTQMGQEVILRCVPISNHLYFYWYRQILGQKVEFLVSFYNNEISEKSEIFDDQFSVERPDGSNFTLKIRSTKLEDSAMYFCASSEARPGQGISNDFSYNSPLHFGNGTRLTVT.

The V and J genes are TRBV4-1 and TRBJ2-1; D is perhaps TRBD2 (5 bases). From germline, CDR1 is MGHRA and CDR2 YSYEKL. The CDR3 extends over 14 amino acids. The germline V and J ends were trimmed by 3 bases and 10 bases, with 16 bases remaining between them. The CDR3 protein is CASSHEDSPKEQFF. In nucleotides, the CDR3 is TGCGCCAGCAGCCATGAGGACTCCCCGAAAGAGCAGTTCTTC.

V usage is TRBV5-5 and J usage is TRBJ2-3; 7 bases agree with TRBD2. V shed 1 base and J 4 bases; nucleotides not matched to a gene: 0. The germline V gene has CDR1 SGHKS and CDR2 YYEKEE (reference sequence). The CDR3 is 13 amino acids. The CDR3, as DNA: TGTGCCAGCAGCTTGCGGGGGGCAGATACGCAGTATTTT. Its protein product is CASSLRGADTQYF.